This T cell receptor beta chain was identified during a study of blood T cell repertoires in COVID-19. Study-wide context: Nucleic acid was either cDNA or gDNA, and it came from T cells, B-cell-depleted T cells, or PBMCs.

Authors' data handling: For nucleated cells, counts were estimated from reference gene primer amplification. The protocol was immunoSEQ multiplex PCR, while the TCRdb copy is restricted to in-frame clones and leaves out a portion. The V and J calls and clone size were taken over from that table, and D and trimming were inferred from the DNA. The data show tens of thousands of clones, more than 85% seen once. The source of this sequence is a woman aged 70-85 years with active COVID-19. The specimen was peripheral blood.

As DNA, the CDR3 is TGTGCCAGCAGCAGATCGACAGGGCTTGGCAATCAGCCCCAGCATTTT. Translating gives CASSRSTGLGNQPQHF. The rearrangement joins TRBV27 to TRBJ1-5; 7 nucleotides align to TRBD1. CDR1 and CDR2 (germline): MNHEY, SMNVEV (reference sequence). Germline trimming cut 6 bases from V and 2 bases from J; bases unmatched to any gene: 10. The CDR3 is 16 residues long.